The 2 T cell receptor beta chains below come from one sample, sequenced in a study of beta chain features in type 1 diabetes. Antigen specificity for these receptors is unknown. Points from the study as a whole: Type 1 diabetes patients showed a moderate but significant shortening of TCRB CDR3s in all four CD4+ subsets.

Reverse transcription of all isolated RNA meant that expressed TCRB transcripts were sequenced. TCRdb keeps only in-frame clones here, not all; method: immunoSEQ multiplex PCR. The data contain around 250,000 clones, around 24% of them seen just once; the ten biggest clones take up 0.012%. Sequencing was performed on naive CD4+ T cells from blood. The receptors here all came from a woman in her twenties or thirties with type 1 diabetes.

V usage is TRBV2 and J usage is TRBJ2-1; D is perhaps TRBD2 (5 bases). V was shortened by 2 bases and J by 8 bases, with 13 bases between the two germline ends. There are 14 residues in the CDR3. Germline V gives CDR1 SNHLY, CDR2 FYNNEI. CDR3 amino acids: CASSEYPSRDEQFF. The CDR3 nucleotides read TGTGCCAGCAGTGAATATCCTAGCCGTGATGAGCAGTTCTTC.

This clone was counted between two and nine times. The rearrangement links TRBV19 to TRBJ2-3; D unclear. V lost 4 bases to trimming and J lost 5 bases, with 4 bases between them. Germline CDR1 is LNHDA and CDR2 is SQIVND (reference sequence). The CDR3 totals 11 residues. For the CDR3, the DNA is TGTGCCAGTAGTAACGGAGATACGCAGTATTTT. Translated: CASSNGDTQYF.